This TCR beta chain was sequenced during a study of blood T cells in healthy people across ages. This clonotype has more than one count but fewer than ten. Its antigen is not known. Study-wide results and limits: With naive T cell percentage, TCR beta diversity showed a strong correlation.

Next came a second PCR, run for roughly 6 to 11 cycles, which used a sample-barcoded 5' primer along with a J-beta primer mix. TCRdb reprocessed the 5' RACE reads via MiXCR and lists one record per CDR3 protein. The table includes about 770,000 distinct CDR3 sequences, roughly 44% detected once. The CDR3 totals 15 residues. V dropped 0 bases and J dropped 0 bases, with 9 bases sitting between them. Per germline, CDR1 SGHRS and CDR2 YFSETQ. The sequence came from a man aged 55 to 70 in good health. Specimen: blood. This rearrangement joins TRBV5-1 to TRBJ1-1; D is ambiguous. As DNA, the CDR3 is TGCGCCAGCAGCTTGGCTTCGGGGTTGAACACTGAAGCTTTCTTT. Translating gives CASSLASGLNTEAFF.